This TCR beta chain was recovered during a study of cytomegalovirus exposure and HLA in healthy donors. The CDR3 runs to 14 residues. Germline V gene sequence: CDR1 MGHRA, CDR2 YSYEKL. The V gene lost 4 bases and the J gene lost 8 bases, with 15 bases spanning the gap. Among the 110 or so subjects of the validation cohort, separate from the roughly 650-subject first cohort, were the donors. Sequencing was performed with immunoSEQ multiplex PCR; in TCRdb, only in-frame clones are kept and a portion is missing. The profile shows some 130,000 clones, around 93% of them singletons. The sample taken for sequencing was PBMCs. The chain joins TRBV4-1 to TRBJ2-1, with D maybe TRBD1 (5 bases). The receptor was derived from a man aged 18 to 35 in good health and CMV-seropositive. The CDR3 is CASSPIRGIDEQFF. CDR3 nucleotide sequence: TGCGCCAGCAGCCCAATAAGGGGCATCGATGAGCAGTTCTTC.